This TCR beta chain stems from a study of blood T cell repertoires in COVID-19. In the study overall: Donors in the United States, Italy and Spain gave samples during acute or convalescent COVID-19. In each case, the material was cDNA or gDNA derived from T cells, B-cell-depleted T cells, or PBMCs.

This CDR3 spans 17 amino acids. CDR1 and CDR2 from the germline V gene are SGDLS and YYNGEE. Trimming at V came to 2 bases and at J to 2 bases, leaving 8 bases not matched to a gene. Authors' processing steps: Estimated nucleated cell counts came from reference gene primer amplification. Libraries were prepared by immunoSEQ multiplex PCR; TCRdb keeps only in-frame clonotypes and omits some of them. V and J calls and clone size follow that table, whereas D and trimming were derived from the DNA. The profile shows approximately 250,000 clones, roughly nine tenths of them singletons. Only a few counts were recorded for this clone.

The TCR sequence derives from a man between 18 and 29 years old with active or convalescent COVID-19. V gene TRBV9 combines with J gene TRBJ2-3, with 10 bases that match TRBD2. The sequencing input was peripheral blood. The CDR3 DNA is TGTGCCAGCAGCGTCGGTCTAGCGGGGGCCTACACAGATACGCAGTATTTT. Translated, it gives CASSVGLAGAYTDTQYF.